The clone carrying this T cell receptor (beta chain) was seen just once. Its antigen remains unknown. The data originate from a study of graft-versus-host responses after intestinal transplantation. Study-level information: Multivisceral, liver-intestinal, or isolated intestinal grafts were transplanted into recipients. Anti-thymocyte globulin was used for induction in all recipients, who then took tacrolimus and steroids for roughly three years. Whole-study results and caveats: Recipient marrow held GvH clones, some first seen in ileum or blood. Association was observed between peak circulating GvH clone levels and early post-transplant HvG declines.

The V and J ends lost 4 bases and 3 bases, in that order; junction bases with no gene match: 3. CDR3 size: 13 residues. Germline loops: CDR1 ENHRY, CDR2 SYGVKD. Produced via immunoSEQ multiplex PCR; TCRdb's table is partial and in-frame only. The table lists fewer than 20,000 clones, approximately 79% of them singletons. Intraepithelial and lamina propria lymphocytes were isolated from graft specimens. The chain uses TRBV10-3 and TRBJ2-7; 7 bases line up with TRBD2. The sample here was ileum tissue, taken around 69 weeks after intestinal transplant. The source is a human patient who received an intestinal transplant, so some T cells may come from the graft donor. CDR3 residues: CAISVGGVYEQYF. For the CDR3, the DNA is TGTGCCATCAGTGTGGGGGGGGTCTACGAGCAGTACTTC.